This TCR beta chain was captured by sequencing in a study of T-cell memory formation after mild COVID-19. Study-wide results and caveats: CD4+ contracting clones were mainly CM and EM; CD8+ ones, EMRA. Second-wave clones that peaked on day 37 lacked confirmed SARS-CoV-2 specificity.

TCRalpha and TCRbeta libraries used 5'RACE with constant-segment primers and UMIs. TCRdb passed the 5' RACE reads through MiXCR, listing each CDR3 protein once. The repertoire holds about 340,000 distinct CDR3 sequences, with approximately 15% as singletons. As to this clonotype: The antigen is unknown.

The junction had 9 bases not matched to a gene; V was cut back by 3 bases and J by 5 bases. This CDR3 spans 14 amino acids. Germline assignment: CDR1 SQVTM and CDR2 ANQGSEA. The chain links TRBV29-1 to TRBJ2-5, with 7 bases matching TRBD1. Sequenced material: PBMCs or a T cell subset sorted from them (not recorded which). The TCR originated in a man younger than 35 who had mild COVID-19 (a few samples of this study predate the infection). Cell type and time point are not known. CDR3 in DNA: TGCAGCGTTGAGTATAGGGGGCTTGGGGAGACCCAGTACTTC. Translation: CSVEYRGLGETQYF.